A single sample gave rise to the 25 T cell receptor beta chains below, sequenced in a study of Tregs in tolerant kidney transplant recipients. Only in-frame clones appear in the TCRdb table, and some are missing; sequencing was by immunoSEQ multiplex PCR. This table has 90,000 or so clones, 93% appearing once. Mixed chimerism was transient after nonmyeloablative marrow transplants from related graft donors. Here the sequenced sample was CD4+ T cells from blood (PBMCs), taken 12 months after the transplant. The source is a human patient who received a combined kidney and bone marrow transplant. Some T cells could come from the graft donor.

This clone was observed once. The chain uses TRBV6-6 and TRBJ2-1; TRBD2 matches 16 bases. The CDR3 is made up of 16 amino acids. The V segment lost 0 bases and the J segment 7 bases; nucleotides outside the gene matches: 0. CDR1 is MNHNY and CDR2 is SVGAGI in the germline V gene (reference sequence). CDR3 sequence: CASSYSGLAGGNEQFF. The CDR3 DNA is TGTGCCAGCAGTTACTCGGGACTAGCGGGGGGGAATGAGCAGTTCTTC.

V usage is TRBV27 and J usage is TRBJ2-1; D possibly corresponds to TRBD1 (6 bases). V gave up 2 bases and J gave up 7 bases, with 18 bases separating them. Per germline, CDR1 MNHEY and CDR2 SMNVEV (reference sequence). The CDR3 contains 16 residues. CDR3 bases: TGTGCCAGCAGTTTACAGGGACAACTCGCTAGAAATGAGCAGTTCTTC. As protein: CASSLQGQLARNEQFF.

V usage is TRBV7-3 and J usage is TRBJ2-7, with 9 bases matching TRBD1. The CDR3 covers 18 residues. Germline CDR1 is SGHTA and CDR2 is FQGTGA. Unmatched junction bases numbered 11, after V lost 1 base and J lost 1 base. CDR3 region: CASSLRAGTGTGSYEQYF. The CDR3 DNA reads as TGTGCCAGCAGCTTAAGAGCCGGAACCGGGACAGGGTCCTACGAGCAGTACTTC.

CDR3 coding DNA: TGCGCCAGCAGTGAGTACGGGACTAGCGGGCATCAAGAGACCCAGTACTTC. It encodes CASSEYGTSGHQETQYF. The V gene is TRBV10-1, the J gene TRBJ2-5, with 12 bases matching TRBD2. Trimming cost V 1 base and J 2 bases; bases outside gene matches: 5. Germline CDR1 WNHNN, CDR2 SYGVQD (reference sequence). CDR3 length equals 17 residues.

The chain employs TRBV15 and TRBJ2-7; 9 nucleotides line up with TRBD2. The CDR3 has 17 residues. CDR1 LNHNV and CDR2 YYDKDF come from the germline V gene (reference sequence). V shed 3 bases and J 6 bases; nucleotides not matched to a gene: 15. The CDR3, as DNA: TGTGCCACCAGCAGCCGCGGGGGGGGGTTGGCTGGCCCCGAGCAGTACTTC. It encodes CATSSRGGGLAGPEQYF.

The chain joins TRBV9 to TRBJ2-3, with TRBD2 matching 8 bases. CDR3 length: 17 residues. CDR1 SGDLS and CDR2 YYNGEE come from the germline V gene. V lost 1 base to trimming and J lost 0 bases; unmatched junction nucleotides: 7. CDR3 residues: CASSVSGGPTSTDTQYF. Written as DNA, the CDR3 is TGTGCCAGCAGCGTAAGCGGGGGACCTACTAGCACAGATACGCAGTATTTT.

The V and J genes are TRBV5-1 and TRBJ2-7; possibly TRBD2 for D (6 bases). V lost 2 bases, J lost 1 base, and 13 bases lay in between. CDR3 length: 15 residues. Germline values: CDR1 SGHRS, CDR2 YFSETQ. CDR3 in DNA: TGCGCCAGCAGCTTAACGGGAGAAGCATCCTACGAGCAGTACTTC. Translation gives CASSLTGEASYEQYF.

The chain combines TRBV7-9 with TRBJ1-1; D is unresolved. Trimming removed 3 bases from V and 4 bases from J, with 12 bases in between. The CDR3 covers 14 residues. Germline V lookup: CDR1 SEHNR, CDR2 FQNEAQ (reference sequence). The CDR3 is CASSFGDRVTEAFF. The CDR3 DNA sequence: TGTGCCAGCAGCTTCGGCGATCGGGTCACTGAAGCTTTCTTT.

The chain joins TRBV13 to TRBJ1-5; TRBD1 might be the D (5 bases). Germline values: CDR1 PRHDT, CDR2 FYEKMQ (reference sequence). V lost 4 bases, J lost 4 bases, and 8 bases lay in between. CDR3 length: 13 residues. In DNA, the CDR3 is TGTGCCAGCAGCTCGACAGCTAATCAGCCCCAGCATTTT. It codes for CASSSTANQPQHF.

The chain couples TRBV6-1 to TRBJ2-5; no reliable D call. V lost 6 bases, J lost 4 bases, and 3 bases lay in between. The CDR3 is 10 amino acids. Germline V CDR1 and CDR2: MNHNS, SASEGT. The CDR3: CASRLETQYF. The CDR3 coding sequence is TGTGCCAGCAGACTAGAGACCCAGTACTTC.

This rearrangement joins TRBV27 to TRBJ2-5; D is perhaps TRBD2 (6 bases). CDR3 length: 14 residues. Germline CDR1 reads MNHEY; CDR2 reads SMNVEV (reference sequence). V lost 8 bases and J lost 4, with 17 bases in between. CDR3 loop: CASSSGLWGETQYF. DNA for the CDR3: TGTGCCAGCTCATCCGGACTATGGGGAGAGACCCAGTACTTC.

The chain recombines TRBV19 with TRBJ1-1; D not certain. This CDR3 is 13 amino acids long. From germline, CDR1 is LNHDA and CDR2 SQIVND (reference sequence). Trimming took off 5 bases at V and 3 bases at J, with 10 bases between the two ends. The CDR3 spells CASSSLRDTEAFF. The CDR3 DNA follows: TGTGCCAGTAGTTCCCTCCGGGACACTGAAGCTTTCTTT.

This rearrangement joins TRBV6-5 to TRBJ1-2, with 7 bases that match TRBD1. V was clipped by 6 bases and J by 8 bases; unmatched bases: 12. The CDR3 sequence is 14 residues long. Germline CDR1 MNHEY, CDR2 SVGAGI. DNA for the CDR3: TGTGCCAGCAGCCCCGACAGGGAGCTAAGCGGCTACACCTTC. This translates into CASSPDRELSGYTF.

The gene calls are TRBV6-4 and TRBJ1-5; 12 bases are a match to TRBD1. The germline gives CDR1 MRHNA, CDR2 SNTAGT. V gave up 1 base and J gave up 7 bases; unmatched junction bases: 8. This CDR3 contains 17 residues. The CDR3 nucleotides read TGTGCCAGCAGTGACTTCAAGGGACAGGGGGCGACGCAGCCCCAGCATTTT. Protein product: CASSDFKGQGATQPQHF.

The chain employs TRBV29-1 and TRBJ2-2; TRBD2 matches at 7 bases. This CDR3 has 13 residues. Per germline, CDR1 SQVTM and CDR2 ANQGSEA. The junction had 4 bases not matched to a gene; V was cut back by 5 bases and J by 4 bases. This CDR3 is CSVLAATTGELFF. CDR3 DNA: TGCAGCGTTCTAGCGGCAACCACCGGGGAGCTGTTTTTT.

V gene TRBV7-2 combines with J gene TRBJ2-6; 11 bases fit TRBD2. Germline V gene data show CDR1 as SGHTA and CDR2 as FQGNSA. This CDR3 region has 18 residues. J gave up 4 bases and V 5 bases, and 10 bases lay outside the gene matches. This CDR3 reads CASSRISGRVLGANVLTF. Here the CDR3 DNA reads TGTGCCAGCAGCCGGATTAGCGGGAGGGTTTTGGGGGCCAACGTCCTGACTTTC.

The chain is built from TRBV27 and TRBJ2-3, with D possibly matching TRBD2 (7 bases). V was trimmed by 2 bases and J by 11 bases, leaving 23 bases between them. This CDR3 is 16 amino acids long. Germline CDR1 and CDR2: MNHEY and SMNVEV (reference sequence). This CDR3 reads CASSLERGPPTGMQYF. The CDR3, as DNA: TGTGCCAGCAGTTTAGAGCGGGGACCCCCAACAGGGATGCAGTATTTT.

The chain links TRBV18 to TRBJ1-4; unclear D gene. The germline V gene has CDR1 KGHSH and CDR2 LQKENI. CDR3 length: 15 amino acids. Between the trimmed V and J ends, which lost 1 base and 4 bases, there was a span of 10 bases. The CDR3 is CASSPLRGRNEKLFF. In DNA form, the CDR3 reads TGTGCCAGCTCACCACTAAGAGGGCGTAATGAAAAACTGTTTTTT.

This clone occurred once. The chain combines TRBV5-1 with TRBJ2-6; 7 bases are shared with TRBD1. CDR1 SGHRS and CDR2 YFSETQ come from the germline V gene. The V segment lost 2 bases and the J segment 2 bases; nucleotides outside the gene matches: 16. The CDR3 sequence is 20 residues long. The CDR3 here is CASSLTTTGLFLPGANVLTF. As DNA, the CDR3 is TGCGCCAGCAGCTTAACAACGACAGGGCTTTTTCTCCCTGGGGCCAACGTCCTGACTTTC.

The chain carries TRBV7-3 and TRBJ2-7; D uncertain. The CDR3 sequence is 14 residues long. V was pared by 5 bases and J by 7 bases, with 18 bases between. The germline CDR1 and CDR2 sequences are SGHTA and FQGTGA. The DNA for the CDR3 is TGTGCCAGCAGCCCGACTGGCGGCCGTCCGGAGCAGTACTTC. This sequence encodes CASSPTGGRPEQYF.

This chain connects TRBV7-9 to TRBJ2-7, with a weak D call TRBD2 (6 bases). Trimming took 3 bases from V and 5 from J, leaving 14 bases between them. This CDR3 contains 14 residues. Germline V gene sequence: CDR1 SEHNR, CDR2 FQNEAQ (reference sequence). The CDR3 bases are TGTGCCAGCAGCTTCGGGGGACCCCTGAACGAGCAGTACTTC. The encoded protein is CASSFGGPLNEQYF.

This rearrangement joins TRBV4-2 to TRBJ2-1; 12 positions match TRBD2. Germline lookup yields CDR1 LGHNA and CDR2 YNFKEQ. This CDR3 has 16 amino acids. With V trimmed by 4 bases and J by 9 bases, 10 bases remained unmatched. The CDR3 is CASSPRASGGVLEQFF. CDR3 in DNA: TGTGCCAGCAGCCCTCGGGCTAGCGGGGGGGTTCTTGAGCAGTTCTTC.

The CDR3 here is CASSYRGGTNEKLFF. CDR3 nucleotide sequence: TGTGCCAGCAGTTACCGGGGTGGCACTAATGAAAAACTGTTTTTT. V usage is TRBV6-5 and J usage is TRBJ1-4, with D hard to call. This CDR3 contains 15 residues. The V end lost 2 bases, the J end lost 2 bases, and 9 bases lay between the germline ends. CDR1 MNHEY and CDR2 SVGAGI come from the germline V gene.

V gene TRBV4-1 combines with J gene TRBJ2-7, with 12 bases that match TRBD1. The CDR3 runs 17 residues. Germline CDR1 reads MGHRA; CDR2 reads YSYEKL. The V and J ends lost 2 bases and 3 bases, in that order; junction bases with no gene match: 8. The CDR3 coding sequence is TGCGCCAGCAGCCAAAGGGCTGGGACAGGGGGCGTCTACGAGCAGTACTTC. Its protein product is CASSQRAGTGGVYEQYF.

The rearrangement joins TRBV29-1 to TRBJ2-7; D is undetermined. CDR1 is SQVTM and CDR2 is ANQGSEA in the germline V gene. The CDR3 extends over 13 amino acids. V lost 6 bases and J 1 base, leaving 13 bases between the germline ends. The CDR3 DNA follows: TGCAGCGTCGTTTTGCGGAGTTCCTACGAGCAGTACTTC. Its translation is CSVVLRSSYEQYF.